This entry lists 22 T cell receptor beta chains sequenced from one sample in a study of T cells in Graves' hyperthyroidism and ophthalmopathy (dated by TCRdb to the late 2010s). Receptor libraries were prepared by multiplex PCR. The instrument was an Illumina HiSeq 2000. The TCR beta CDR3 regions were amplified from RNA transcripts. For the first round of RT-PCR on the TCR CDR3, the HTBI primer set was used together with the Qiagen OneStep RT-PCR kit. TCRdb redid the processing of the public reads, applying fastp at Q25 and MiXCR, and retained in-frame beta chains. CDR3 protein sequences are deduplicated, and each keeps its most common genes and DNA. This sample lists 450,000 to 650,000 distinct CDR3 sequences; about 20% were detected once. 26% of the sample is held by the ten biggest clonotypes. Input material: blood. The receptors originated from a man aged 18-30 years with Graves' hyperthyroidism.

At least ten counts were recorded for this clonotype. The chain uses TRBV12-5 and TRBJ1-1; possibly TRBD1 for D (5 bases). The V gene's germline CDR1 is LGHNT and CDR2 FRNRAP. This CDR3 is built from 10 residues. Between the trimmed V and J ends, which lost 5 bases and 10 bases, there was a span of 8 bases. The CDR3 sequence: CASGVGRAFF. CDR3 coding DNA: TGTGCTAGTGGTGTGGGACGAGCTTTCTTT.

The chain has TRBV10-1 and TRBJ2-7; D is possibly TRBD1 or TRBD2 (5 bases each). Germline V gene lookup returns CDR1 WNHNN and CDR2 SYGVQD (reference sequence). The germline V and J ends were trimmed by 6 bases and 5 bases, with 23 bases remaining between them. This CDR3 is 16 amino acids long. The CDR3 sequence: CASSDKSGDPRDEQYF. The CDR3 bases are TGCGCCAGCAGCGACAAAAGCGGAGACCCCAGGGACGAGCAGTACTTC.

The V call is TRBV12-3 or TRBV12-4, the J call TRBJ1-3, with 7 bases fitting TRBD1. Trimming removed 8 bases from V and 3 bases from J; junction bases left unmatched: 4. The CDR3 loop spans 13 amino acids. The CDR3 here is CASLTGYGNTIYF. In DNA form, the CDR3 reads TGTGCCAGCCTGACAGGGTATGGAAACACCATATATTTT.

This clonotype was recorded at least ten times. This sequence joins TRBV6-2 or TRBV6-3 and TRBJ2-7; 10 bases map to TRBD2. The CDR3 is made up of 15 amino acids. Losses at the gene ends were 5 bases for V and 1 base for J; bases not matched to a gene: 5. The germline CDR1 and CDR2 sequences are MNHEY and SVGEGT. DNA of the CDR3: TGTGCCAGCAGTGGATGGACTAGCGGATCCTACGAGCAGTACTTC. It yields the protein CASSGWTSGSYEQYF.

This clonotype was seen a handful of times. This chain connects TRBV7-9 to TRBJ2-5, with 8 bases lining up with TRBD1. The CDR3 has 14 amino acids. Unmatched junction bases numbered 4, after V lost 2 bases and J lost 5 bases. CDR1 SEHNR and CDR2 FQNEAQ come from the germline V gene (reference sequence). Here the CDR3 DNA reads TGTGCCAGCAGCTTACAGGGGGCAAGTGAGACCCAGTACTTC. Translated, it gives CASSLQGASETQYF. The full variable domain, in which reference TRBV7-9 and TRBJ2-5 provide the parts outside the CDR3, is DTGVSQNPRHKITKRGQNVTFRCDPISEHNRLYWYRQTLGQGPEFLTYFQNEAQLEKSRLLSDRFSAERPKGSFSTLEIQRTEQGDSAMYLCASSLQGASETQYFGPGTRLLVL.

This clonotype was counted at least ten times. This chain links TRBV14 with TRBJ1-1; 7 nucleotides agree with TRBD1. The CDR3 runs to 13 residues. V lost 6 bases and J lost 6; bases outside the gene matches: 7. Germline V gene lookup returns CDR1 SGHDN and CDR2 FVKESK. CDR3 DNA sequence: TGTGCCAGCAGTCTGACAGGGCAATCTGAAGCTTTCTTT. Residues: CASSLTGQSEAFF. The full variable domain, its missing parts supplied by reference TRBV14 and TRBJ1-1, is EAGVTQFPSHSVIEKGQTVTLRCDPISGHDNLYWYRRVMGKEIKFLLHFVKESKQDESGMPNNRFLAERTGGTYSTLKVQPAELEDSGVYFCASSLTGQSEAFFGQGTRLTVV.

This clonotype came up many times. The rearrangement joins TRBV19 to TRBJ1-5; 8 bases agree with TRBD1. The CDR3 is 15 amino acids. The J segment lost 5 bases and the V segment lost 5 bases, leaving 8 bases of the junction unmatched. Germline assignment: CDR1 LNHDA and CDR2 SQIVND (reference sequence). CDR3 coding DNA: TGTGCCAGTAGTGATGATAGACAGGGGTATCAGCCCCAGCATTTT. Protein sequence: CASSDDRQGYQPQHF. Full variable domain (remainder filled in from reference TRBV19 and TRBJ1-5): DGGITQSPKYLFRKEGQNVTLSCEQNLNHDAMYWYRQDPGQGLRLIYYSQIVNDFQKGDIAEGYSVSREKKESFPLTVTSAQKNPTAFYLCASSDDRQGYQPQHFGDGTRLSIL.

This clonotype was found many times. The chain uses TRBV19 and TRBJ1-1; maybe TRBD1 (5 bases). Trimming pared 3 bases from V and 0 bases from J, leaving 17 bases between. This CDR3 comprises 17 residues. CDR1 is LNHDA and CDR2 is SQIVND in the germline V gene (reference sequence). The CDR3 DNA sequence: TGTGCCAGTAGTATGAGGAATTGGGGCGCGGTGAACACTGAAGCTTTCTTT. Encoded protein: CASSMRNWGAVNTEAFF.

This clonotype has a handful of counts. This chain links TRBV11-2 with TRBJ1-1; 8 nucleotides align to TRBD1. With V trimmed by 8 bases and J by 5 bases, 7 bases remained unmatched. In germline, CDR1 is SGHAT, CDR2 FQNNGV. The CDR3 is 13 residues long. CDR3 in amino acids: CASLQGGRTEAFF. Here the CDR3 DNA reads TGTGCCAGCCTACAGGGGGGAAGGACTGAAGCTTTCTTT.

This clonotype was picked up a small number of times. The chain combines TRBV28 with TRBJ2-5; D possibly matches TRBD1 or TRBD2 (5 bases each). This CDR3 comprises 19 residues. Germline values: CDR1 MDHEN, CDR2 SYDVKM. Trimming cost V 1 base and J 2 bases, with 23 bases left between them. CDR3 DNA: TGTGCCAGCAGTTTATTTCCCGGGCTAGCCGACAGACTACAAGAGACCCAGTACTTC. This sequence encodes CASSLFPGLADRLQETQYF.

This clonotype has at least ten counts. This chain links TRBV5-1 with TRBJ2-7; 9 nucleotides line up with TRBD1. Losses at the gene ends were 6 bases for V and 7 bases for J; bases not matched to a gene: 14. The CDR3 is 15 residues long. Germline V gene data show CDR1 as SGHRS and CDR2 as YFSETQ. CDR3 nucleotide sequence: TGCGCCAGCAACCCTTCGGGACAGGGAATTGGAGAGCAGTACTTC. It codes for CASNPSGQGIGEQYF.

The chain employs TRBV11-1 and TRBJ2-7; TRBD1 is a possible D gene (6 bases). Trimming took 11 bases from V and 6 from J, leaving 17 bases between them. Germline CDR1 reads SGHAT; CDR2 reads FQDESV (reference sequence). The CDR3 is 12 residues long. CDR3 in DNA: TGTGCCGGCACCGGGACATCCCTCGAGCAGTACTTC. Translating gives CAGTGTSLEQYF.

As to this clonotype: A much larger clone is a single base away; this may be a read error. The gene calls are TRBV12-3 or TRBV12-4 and TRBJ1-1, with 10 bases aligning to TRBD1. The CDR3 is 15 amino acids. CDR3 residues: CASSERQGANTEACF. CDR3 DNA sequence: TGTGCCAGCAGTGAACGACAGGGGGCAAACACTGAAGCTTGCTTT.

The table lists this clonotype with many counts. V gene TRBV25-1 combines with J gene TRBJ1-2, with D hard to call. The V end was cut by 1 base, the J end by 8 bases, with 8 bases between. The CDR3 is 12 amino acids. Per germline, CDR1 MGHDK and CDR2 SYGVNS. CDR3 DNA sequence: TGTGCCAGCAGTGAATTTGGCAACGGCTACACCTTC. It yields the protein CASSEFGNGYTF.

This clonotype was found many times. Being one base from a much bigger clone, this may be a read error. The V and J genes are TRBV5-5 and TRBJ1-2; 8 bases are a match to TRBD1. With V trimmed by 5 bases and J by 4 bases, 4 bases remained unmatched. CDR1 and CDR2 (germline): SGHKS, YYEKEE (reference sequence). The CDR3 has 13 residues. CDR3 protein: CASSSTGGYGYTF. As DNA, the CDR3 is TGTGCCAGCAGTTCCACAGGGGGCTATGGCTACACCTTC.

This clonotype was counted many times. CDR3 residues: CASSQGLKGQGQPQHF. The CDR3 DNA follows: TGTGCCAGCAGCCAAGGGCTCAAGGGACAGGGTCAGCCCCAGCATTTT. V gene TRBV4-2 combines with J gene TRBJ1-5; TRBD1 aligns across 9 bases. The V gene's germline CDR1 is LGHNA and CDR2 YNFKEQ. Trimming cost V 1 base and J 6 bases; bases outside gene matches: 7. This CDR3 is built from 16 residues.

In this sample, this clonotype turned up many times. The chain carries TRBV12-5 and TRBJ1-1, with D hard to call. The CDR3 is 14 residues long. V was pared by 6 bases and J by 2 bases, with 13 bases between. CDR1 LGHNT and CDR2 FRNRAP come from the germline V gene. This CDR3 is CASGLYPGNTEAFF. CDR3 bases: TGTGCTAGTGGGCTCTACCCGGGAAACACTGAAGCTTTCTTT.

This clonotype occurred a few times. This chain connects TRBV12-3 or TRBV12-4 to TRBJ2-2, with 10 bases identical to TRBD2. V trimming: 6 bases; J trimming: 7 bases; junction bases outside the gene matches: 11. The CDR3 has 16 residues. In DNA, the CDR3 is TGTGCCAGCAGGCCCTTAAGCGGGAGGGCCGTCGGGGAGCTGTTTTTT. Residues: CASRPLSGRAVGELFF.

This clonotype was found many times. The chain couples TRBV5-1 to TRBJ2-4, with D unresolved. Germline CDR1 and CDR2: SGHRS and YFSETQ. The CDR3 runs to 18 residues. V was cut by 4 bases and J by 0 bases, with 20 bases left in between. CDR3 nucleotides: TGCGCCAGCAGCCCCGGTCCAAACCCGGTGATAGCCAAAAACATTCAGTACTTC. This sequence encodes CASSPGPNPVIAKNIQYF. Variable domain in full (rest from reference TRBV5-1 and TRBJ2-4): KAGVTQTPRYLIKTRGQQVTLSCSPISGHRSVSWYQQTPGQGLQFLFEYFSETQRNKGNFPGRFSGRQFSNSRSEMNVSTLELGDSALYLCASSPGPNPVIAKNIQYFGAGTRLSVL.

This clonotype was seen ten or more times. The rearrangement links TRBV30 to TRBJ1-1; no firm D call. V gave up 7 bases and J gave up 4 bases, with 10 bases separating them. Per germline, CDR1 GTSNPN and CDR2 SVGIG (reference sequence). This CDR3 contains 11 residues. CDR3 coding DNA: TGTGCCTCGAAAATCGGCACTGAAGCTTTCTTT. This translates into CASKIGTEAFF.

This clonotype showed up many times. The chain uses TRBV6-5 and TRBJ1-2, with D tentatively TRBD1 (6 bases). The CDR3 spans 19 residues. The V end lost 0 bases, the J end lost 7 bases, and 27 bases lay between the germline ends. The V gene's germline CDR1 is MNHEY and CDR2 SVGAGI. CDR3 loop: CASSYSMTKRGGEVRGYTF. DNA for the CDR3: TGTGCCAGCAGTTACTCGATGACTAAGAGGGGGGGGGAAGTGCGTGGCTACACCTTC.

The chain links TRBV4-1 to TRBJ1-1, with D possibly being TRBD1 (6 bases). The CDR3 is 15 amino acids. CDR1 and CDR2 (germline): MGHRA, YSYEKL. V was pared by 5 bases and J by 2 bases, with 15 bases between. DNA of the CDR3: TGCGCCAGCAGCGCCCCGGCAGGGGTAAACACTGAAGCTTTCTTT. This gives the protein CASSAPAGVNTEAFF.